One sample yielded the 30 T cell receptor delta chains listed below, sequenced in a study of gammadelta T cells in human blood. TCRdb repeated clone calling on the RT-PCR reads with CATT. Among over a thousand delta-chain clones, about 32% were seen once, and the ten largest hold 8.7%. Sequenced: non-Vgamma9Vdelta2 gamma-delta T cells from fetal blood. All receptors come from a human fetus.

This clone is labeled as large. The rearrangement links TRDV1 to TRDJ1; 11 bases are a match to TRDD3. The V and J ends lost 0 bases and 2 bases, in that order; junction bases with no gene match: 5. Germline V gene lookup returns CDR1 TSWWSYY and CDR2 QGS. The CDR3 loop spans 17 amino acids. CDR3 bases: TGTGCTCTTGGGGAACTATGCATGGGGGATACGACCGATAAACTCATCTTT. Residues: CALGELCMGDTTDKLIF.

On this clone itself: This may come from a read error, since a much larger clone is one base off. J is TRDJ1 and V is TRAV36/DV7; 7 nucleotides line up with TRDD3. Germline V gives CDR1 VTNFRS, CDR2 LTSSGIE (reference sequence). The CDR3 spans 17 residues. V shed 5 bases and J 0 bases; nucleotides not matched to a gene: 16. CDR3 nucleotide sequence: TGTGCTGTCCCGGCTGCTTGGGGGAGCCGTTACACCGATAAACTCATCTTT. The encoded protein is CAVPAAWGSRYTDKLIF. The full variable domain, its missing parts supplied by reference TRAV36/DV7 and TRDJ1, is EDKVVQSPLSLVVHEGDTVTLNCSYEVTNFRSLLWYKQEKKAPTFLFMLTSSGIEKKSGRLSSILDKKELSSILNITATQTGDSAIYLCAVPAAWGSRYTDKLIFGKGTRVTVEP.

The table lists this clone with a count of one. With a much larger clone just one base away, this may be a read error. Other DNA sequences in this specimen translate into the identical CDR3. The chain uses TRDV1 and TRDJ2; 11 nucleotides line up with TRDD3. V trimming: 1 base; J trimming: 5 bases; junction bases outside the gene matches: 18. The CDR3 length is 21 residues. CDR1 is TSWWSYY and CDR2 is QGS in the germline V gene. The CDR3 is CALGERASPNWGIMGTAQLFF. The CDR3 DNA sequence: TGTGCTCTTGGGGAACGGGCTTCACCCAACTGGGGGATAATGGGAACAGCACAACTCTTCTTT.

Concerning this clone itself: A much larger clone lies one base from this, so it may be a read error. This specimen includes other DNA sequences encoding the same CDR3. V usage is TRDV1 and J usage is TRDJ1; 13 bases agree with TRDD3. Germline CDR1 is TSWWSYY and CDR2 is QGS. The CDR3 has 23 residues. J gave up 3 bases and V 0 bases, and 22 bases lay outside the gene matches. The CDR3 coding sequence is TGTGCTCTTGGGGAACTCCAGTTCCTACTGGGGGATACGCTTACCCTAAGGTCCGATAAACTCATCTTT. Protein sequence: CALGELQFLLGDTLTLRSDKLIF.

This clone qualifies as large. The same CDR3 arises from other DNA sequences in this sample as well. V usage is TRDV2 and J usage is TRDJ1; TRDD3 agrees at 7 bases. The trim removed 0 bases at V and 0 bases at J, leaving 15 bases unmatched. Germline lookup yields CDR1 GEAIGNYY and CDR2 EKD. There are 19 residues in the CDR3. The CDR3 DNA follows: TGTGCCTGTGACACCGTCTGGGGGTCTTACCGGAGGTACACCGATAAACTCATCTTT. As protein: CACDTVWGSYRRYTDKLIF.

The chain uses TRDV3 and TRDJ1; tentatively, D is TRDD2 or TRDD3 (8 bases each). V lost 4 bases and J 0 bases, leaving 33 bases between the germline ends. This CDR3 spans 20 amino acids. Germline assignment: CDR1 TVYSNPD and CDR2 GDNSRS (reference sequence). The CDR3 reads CAWTLPTVLGGCRHTDKLIF. CDR3 sequence (DNA): TGTGCCTGGACTCTTCCTACCGTACTGGGGGGCTGTCGCCACACCGATAAACTCATCTTT.

This clone is large by share. The chain employs TRDV3 and TRDJ3; 7 bases are a match to TRDD3. This CDR3 is built from 19 residues. V trimming: 3 bases; J trimming: 0 bases; junction bases outside the gene matches: 14. Germline lookup yields CDR1 TVYSNPD and CDR2 GDNSRS (reference sequence). CDR3 residues: CALSGTGAGGSWDTRQMFF. The CDR3 nucleotides are TGTGCCTTATCGGGTACTGGGGCTGGGGGCTCCTGGGACACCCGACAGATGTTTTTC.

By share, this clone ranks as medium-sized (0.01 to 0.1%). The J gene is TRDJ1, the V gene TRDV1; possible D gene TRDD3, 5 bases. This CDR3 has 18 amino acids. Germline CDR1 is TSWWSYY and CDR2 is QGS. V lost 3 bases, J lost 0 bases, and 20 bases lay in between. CDR3 sequence: CALGEPTSFTGNTDKLIF. The CDR3 bases are TGTGCTCTTGGGGAGCCGACCTCCTTTACTGGTAACACCGATAAACTCATCTTT.

In regard to this clone: This may be a read error, as it is one base from a much larger clone. Other DNA sequences in the same sample also yield this CDR3. The chain carries TRDV1 and TRDJ2; TRDD3 is a possible D gene (5 bases). CDR1 and CDR2 (germline): TSWWSYY, QGS. This CDR3 spans 23 amino acids. Trimming left V 3 bases short and J 5 bases short, with 37 bases between. The CDR3 spells CALGEWGTYCLSPTLVLTAQLFF. CDR3 in DNA: TGTGCTCTTGGGGAGTGGGGTACGTACTGCCTGTCCCCCACCTTGGTTCTCACAGCACAACTCTTCTTT.

Sample share makes this clone medium-sized (0.01 to 0.1%). J is TRDJ1 and V is TRDV1; TRDD3 agrees at 12 bases. The V gene end was trimmed by 2 bases and the J gene end by 8 bases; junction bases not matched to a gene: 9. The CDR3 is 16 amino acids. Looked up from germline, CDR1 is TSWWSYY and CDR2 is QGS. CDR3 sequence (DNA): TGTGCTCTTGGGGAATTGATACTGGGGGATACCGTGAAACTCATCTTT. Translating it yields CALGELILGDTVKLIF.

Within the sample, this clone is large (0.1 to 1%). The chain joins TRDV3 to TRDJ2; D might be TRDD3 (5 bases). Trimming left V 4 bases short and J 3 bases short, with 12 bases between. The CDR3 length is 13 residues. Germline V gene sequence: CDR1 TVYSNPD, CDR2 GDNSRS (reference sequence). The CDR3 sequence is CASFDGVTAQLFF. CDR3 sequence (DNA): TGTGCCTCTTTTGATGGGGTGACAGCACAACTCTTCTTT.

Details on this clone: A far larger clone is a single base away, which makes a read error likely. Other DNA sequences in the sample encode the same CDR3. The chain links TRDV2 to TRDJ3; 9 bases match TRDD3. V was clipped by 0 bases and J by 0 bases; unmatched bases: 8. The germline CDR1 and CDR2 sequences are GEAIGNYY and EKD. This CDR3 region has 20 residues. CDR3 DNA sequence: TGTGCCTGTGACACCGTACTGGGGGACCCATACTCCTGGGACACCCGACAGATGTTTTTC. This encodes CACDTVLGDPYSWDTRQMFF.

Within the sample, this clone is large (0.1 to 1%). The rearrangement links TRAV29/DV5 to TRDJ1; D remains unclear. The CDR3 contains 11 residues. V lost 3 bases to trimming and J lost 0 bases, with 3 bases between them. Germline-derived CDR1 and CDR2 are NSMFDY and ISSIKDK. For the CDR3, the DNA is TGTGCAGCAACCCACACCGATAAACTCATCTTT. Translation: CAATHTDKLIF.

This clone was seen just once. This clone may be a read error of a much larger clone one base away. This sequence joins TRDV1 and TRDJ1, with D possibly matching TRDD3 (6 bases). This CDR3 contains 24 residues. The V end lost 0 bases, the J end lost 2 bases, and 37 bases lay between the germline ends. From germline, CDR1 is TSWWSYY and CDR2 QGS. In nucleotides, the CDR3 is TGTGCTCTTGGGGAACTGAGGGCGATCATCGGGGACTGGGCGATACCAAGGGTAACCGATAAACTCATCTTT. This sequence encodes CALGELRAIIGDWAIPRVTDKLIF.

In its sample, this clone ranks as large. V gene TRDV1 combines with J gene TRDJ2; 9 bases map to TRDD3. Germline assignment: CDR1 TSWWSYY and CDR2 QGS. Trimming cost V 2 bases and J 7 bases; bases outside gene matches: 17. The CDR3 contains 19 residues. The CDR3 sequence: CALGESRSEYWGKRAQLFF. The CDR3 region has the DNA TGTGCTCTTGGGGAATCGAGATCGGAGTACTGGGGGAAGAGAGCACAACTCTTCTTT.

This clone occurred once. A far larger clone lies a single base away; this is likely a read error. The chain couples TRDV2 to TRDJ3; 13 bases align to TRDD3. The junction had 20 bases not matched to a gene; V was cut back by 6 bases and J by 1 base. The CDR3 runs to 23 residues. Per the germline V gene, CDR1 is GEAIGNYY and CDR2 is EKD. The CDR3 protein is CACTTPTGGYAGQGSWDTRQMFF. CDR3 bases: TGTGCCTGTACCACCCCTACTGGGGGATACGCTGGACAAGGATCCTGGGACACCCGACAGATGTTTTTC.

Worth noting for this clone: With only one base between it and a far larger clone, this is likely a read error. Additional DNA sequences in this sample encode the identical CDR3. This rearrangement joins TRDV2 to TRDJ3, with D possibly being TRDD3 (6 bases). The V end was cut by 3 bases, the J end by 3 bases, with 17 bases between. Germline V gives CDR1 GEAIGNYY, CDR2 EKD. The CDR3 runs to 18 residues. The CDR3 coding sequence is TGTGCCTGTGACTCACGACACGGATACAACTGGGACACCCGACAGATGTTTTTC. It is translated as CACDSRHGYNWDTRQMFF.

On this clone itself: A much larger clonotype is one base distant, so this may be a read error. V gene TRDV2 combines with J gene TRDJ3; D remains ambiguous. CDR1 GEAIGNYY and CDR2 EKD come from the germline V gene. This CDR3 spans 18 amino acids. V lost 2 bases and J 0 bases, leaving 13 bases between the germline ends. The DNA for the CDR3 is TGTGCCTGTGACAAGGGTACGCTCAGCTCCTGGGACACCCGACAGATGTTTTTC. Encoded protein: CACDKGTLSSWDTRQMFF.

In this sample, this clone is medium-sized. The V gene is TRDV1, the J gene TRDJ2, with 8 bases matching TRDD3. This CDR3 comprises 28 residues. CDR1 is TSWWSYY and CDR2 is QGS in the germline V gene. V lost 4 bases and J lost 0; bases outside the gene matches: 40. The CDR3 loop reads CALGGLPGHFSLPSLEWGMWTLTAQLFF. DNA for the CDR3: TGTGCTCTTGGGGGCCTCCCCGGGCATTTCTCATTGCCTTCCCTAGAGTGGGGGATGTGGACTTTGACAGCACAACTCTTCTTT.

This clone is labeled as large. This chain connects TRDV1 to TRDJ1; D call uncertain. In germline, CDR1 is TSWWSYY, CDR2 QGS. V lost 2 bases to trimming and J lost 4 bases, with 8 bases between them. The CDR3 runs to 13 residues. DNA of the CDR3: TGTGCTCTTGGGGAAGGGTGTTACGATAAACTCATCTTT. Its translation is CALGEGCYDKLIF.

Only one count was recorded for this clone. A read error may explain this, as a much larger clone is one base away. This sequence joins TRDV1 and TRDJ1, with TRDD3 matching over 11 bases. Germline trimming cut 3 bases from V and 6 bases from J; bases unmatched to any gene: 27. The CDR3 has 22 amino acids. CDR1 TSWWSYY and CDR2 QGS come from the germline V gene. The CDR3: CALGESSFPYGGGYAGTNKLIF. The CDR3 DNA reads as TGTGCTCTTGGGGAGTCTTCCTTCCCTTACGGTGGGGGATACGCGGGGACCAATAAACTCATCTTT.

The V gene is TRDV2, the J gene TRDJ3, with 12 bases that match TRDD3. The ends lost 0 bases at V and 0 bases at J; junction bases unmatched: 11. CDR1 GEAIGNYY and CDR2 EKD come from the germline V gene. This CDR3 has 22 residues. CDR3 in DNA: TGTGCCTGTGACACCTCTACTGGGGGATACCCCCTTTTCTCCTGGGACACCCGACAGATGTTTTTC. Its protein product is CACDTSTGGYPLFSWDTRQMFF.

To note about this clone: A single base is all that separates this from a far larger clone, so a read error is likely. V usage is TRDV1 and J usage is TRDJ1, with 7 nucleotides matching TRDD3. This CDR3 has 22 amino acids. Germline V gives CDR1 TSWWSYY, CDR2 QGS. With 0 bases clipped from V and 2 bases from J, the junction kept 24 bases outside the gene matches. As DNA, the CDR3 is TGTGCTCTTGGGGAACTCGGGGACTTCCCACCTTACTGGGGAGGAGGAACCGATAAACTCATCTTT. Translated: CALGELGDFPPYWGGGTDKLIF.

Worth noting for this clone: A read error may explain this, as a much larger clone is one base away. This sample also contains other DNA sequences that code for the same CDR3. This sequence joins TRDV1 and TRDJ1; 10 bases are shared with TRDD3. Losses at the gene ends were 5 bases for V and 6 bases for J; bases not matched to a gene: 24. The CDR3 has 20 amino acids. CDR1 is TSWWSYY, CDR2 QGS, per germline. The CDR3 loop reads CALGPRPSPRSLTGGYKLIF. In DNA, the CDR3 is TGTGCTCTTGGGCCCCGACCTTCTCCCCGTTCCCTTACTGGGGGATATAAACTCATCTTT.

The count of this clone is one. With a much larger clone just one base away, this may be a read error. This chain links TRDV1 with TRDJ2; a weak D match, TRDD3 (5 bases). V was pared by 3 bases and J by 2 bases, with 22 bases between. Per the germline V gene, CDR1 is TSWWSYY and CDR2 is QGS. The CDR3 covers 19 residues. The chain's CDR3 is CALGDRLGEPTVLTAQLFF. The CDR3 coding sequence is TGTGCTCTTGGGGACAGGCTTGGGGAGCCCACAGTATTGACAGCACAACTCTTCTTT.

Note on this clone: A far larger clone is off by one base, so a read error is likely. The chain has TRDV2 and TRDJ2; weak D call: TRDD3 (6 bases). Germline V gene lookup returns CDR1 GEAIGNYY and CDR2 EKD. This CDR3 has 19 amino acids. For the CDR3, the DNA is TGTGCCTGCAACACCTCAATCGGGGGGACCGCTGCTTTGACAGCACTACTCTTCTTT. Amino acid sequence: CACNTSIGGTAALTALLFF.

By sample fraction, this clone is large (0.1 to 1%). Distinct nucleotide sequences in the sample also encode this CDR3. This sequence joins TRDV1 and TRDJ2, with 8 positions matching TRDD3. CDR3 length: 22 amino acids. CDR1 TSWWSYY and CDR2 QGS come from the germline V gene. The junction had 28 bases not matched to a gene; V was cut back by 3 bases and J by 7 bases. CDR3 sequence reads: CALGDRPSGALWGIHSGAQLFF. In DNA form, the CDR3 reads TGTGCTCTTGGGGACCGGCCTTCCGGTGCGCTGTGGGGGATCCACAGCGGAGCACAACTCTTCTTT.

This clone was picked up one time. A much larger clonotype is one base distant, so this may be a read error. At the DNA level, this CDR3 is encoded by other sequences in the same sample as well. The chain carries TRDV1 and TRDJ2, with TRDD3 as a possible D gene (5 bases). Germline CDR1 TSWWSYY, CDR2 QGS. CDR3 length equals 20 residues. The CDR3 reads CALGESGRGLGGALTAQLFF. The CDR3 nucleotides are TGTGCTCTTGGGGAATCTGGTCGGGGCCTGGGTGGGGCTTTGACCGCACAACTCTTCTTT.

By share of the sample, this clone is large. With a much larger clone just one base away, this may be a read error. The chain is built from TRDV2 and TRDJ3; 7 bases line up with TRDD3. Germline CDR1 GEAIGNYY, CDR2 EKD. Trimming at V came to 1 base and at J to 1 base, leaving 0 bases not matched to a gene. This CDR3 comprises 16 residues. The CDR3 loop reads CACDTGGSWDTRQMFF. CDR3 DNA: TGTGCCTGTGACACTGGGGGATCCTGGGACACCCGACAGATGTTTTTC.

Regarding this clone: A much larger clone sits a single nucleotide away, making a read error possible. V usage is TRAV38-2/DV8 and J usage is TRDJ1; TRDD3 might be the D (10 bases). CDR3 length: 25 amino acids. Trimming left V 0 bases short and J 1 base short, with 40 bases between. Germline assignment: CDR1 TSESDYY and CDR2 QEAYKQQN. For the CDR3, the DNA is TGTGCTTATAGGAGCGCGCTCCTGGCCTTCCTACGGTACGGGGGGATACGAGCCGGCACCGATAAACTCATCTTT. It yields the protein CAYRSALLAFLRYGGIRAGTDKLIF.